A single sample gave rise to the 20 T cell receptor beta chains below, sequenced in a study of cytomegalovirus exposure and HLA in healthy donors. PCR involved 60 Vbeta and 13 Jbeta primers. The table came from immunoSEQ multiplex PCR; TCRdb's copy has only in-frame clones and leaves some out. This sample has roughly 180,000 clones; around 77% occur once, and the top ten carry roughly 2%. The material sequenced was PBMCs. The source of these receptors is a woman aged 25 to 39 in good health and CMV-seronegative.

The rearrangement uses TRBV2 and TRBJ2-3, with a possible D match to TRBD1 (5 bases). CDR1 is SNHLY, CDR2 FYNNEI, per germline. Trimming pared 8 bases from V and 7 bases from J, leaving 13 bases between. There are 12 residues in the CDR3. CDR3 protein: CASGRQINTQYF. The CDR3 coding sequence is TGTGCCAGCGGTAGACAGATAAATACGCAGTATTTT.

The chain carries TRBV11-2 and TRBJ2-2; 8 bases match TRBD1. The ends lost 6 bases at V and 4 bases at J; junction bases unmatched: 7. CDR1 and CDR2 (germline): SGHAT, FQNNGV. The CDR3 totals 15 residues. Written as DNA, the CDR3 is TGTGCCAGCAGAGGACAGGGCCAGGCCACCGGGGAGCTGTTTTTT. The encoded protein is CASRGQGQATGELFF.

The genes are TRBV5-1 and TRBJ2-1, with D unclear. Germline CDR1 and CDR2: SGHRS and YFSETQ. The CDR3 runs 15 residues. The V end was cut by 4 bases, the J end by 0 bases, with 11 bases between. The CDR3 loop reads CASSPDSRSYNEQFF. The CDR3 DNA follows: TGCGCCAGCAGCCCCGACTCTCGCTCCTACAATGAGCAGTTCTTC.

The J gene is TRBJ2-5, the V gene TRBV19; tentatively, D is TRBD2 (7 bases). V shed 3 bases and J shed 1 base, with 12 bases lying between them. This CDR3 is 15 amino acids long. The germline V gene has CDR1 LNHDA and CDR2 SQIVND (reference sequence). The CDR3 sequence: CASSIMRGPQETQYF. CDR3 bases: TGTGCCAGTAGTATCATGCGGGGGCCCCAAGAGACCCAGTACTTC.

The rearrangement joins TRBV19 to TRBJ2-5; D gene uncertain. The J call may be in error: the DNA end matches TRBJ2-7 better. The CDR3 consists of 14 residues. The V gene's germline CDR1 is LNHDA and CDR2 SQIVND (reference sequence). CDR3 in amino acids: CASSYPGLPYEQYF. CDR3 nucleotide sequence: TGTGCCAGTAGTTATCCAGGTTTACCCTACGAGCAGTACTTC.

This chain uses TRBV13 with TRBJ1-3; D perhaps matches TRBD1 (5 bases). The V and J ends lost 2 bases and 0 bases respectively, with 8 bases between them. The CDR3 has 15 amino acids. The germline gives CDR1 PRHDT, CDR2 FYEKMQ (reference sequence). The DNA of the CDR3 is TGTGCCAGCAGCTTAAGGGGCACCTCTGGAAACACCATATATTTT. This codes for CASSLRGTSGNTIYF.

The chain carries TRBV5-1 and TRBJ2-3, with D maybe TRBD1 (6 bases). The V gene lost 4 bases and the J gene lost 0 bases, with 12 bases spanning the gap. The CDR3 is made up of 15 amino acids. Germline V CDR1 and CDR2: SGHRS, YFSETQ. The CDR3 coding sequence is TGCGCCAGCAGCCAGAGACAGGAAAGCACAGATACGCAGTATTTT. Protein sequence: CASSQRQESTDTQYF.

The genes are TRBV7-2 and TRBJ2-2; TRBD1 matches 9 bases. Trimming at V came to 7 bases and at J to 4 bases, leaving 10 bases not matched to a gene. The germline V gene encodes CDR1 SGHTA and CDR2 FQGNSA. This CDR3 spans 16 amino acids. In DNA form, the CDR3 reads TGTGCCAGCACCCTTACAGGGGGCGCGCGCACCGGGGAGCTGTTTTTT. Translation gives CASTLTGGARTGELFF.

V gene TRBV4-1 combines with J gene TRBJ2-5, with 8 bases fitting TRBD1. The V and J ends lost 1 base and 11 bases, in that order; junction bases with no gene match: 18. Germline loops: CDR1 MGHRA, CDR2 YSYEKL. The CDR3 runs 17 residues. The CDR3 region is CASSQVAGGIPIGEQYF. In DNA form, the CDR3 reads TGCGCCAGCAGCCAAGTGGCAGGGGGCATACCCATTGGGGAGCAGTACTTC.

The chain recombines TRBV11-3 with TRBJ2-1, with TRBD2 identical over 8 bases. Looked up from germline, CDR1 is SGHNT and CDR2 is YENEEA. This CDR3 contains 14 residues. The V and J ends lost 5 bases and 4 bases, in that order; junction bases with no gene match: 4. In nucleotides, the CDR3 is TGTGCCAGCAGCCCGCGGGGGGTGTACAATGAGCAGTTCTTC. This encodes CASSPRGVYNEQFF. Full variable domain (rest looked up from reference TRBV11-3 and TRBJ2-1): EAGVVQSPRYKIIEKKQPVAFWCNPISGHNTLYWYLQNLGQGPELLIRYENEEAVDDSQLPKDRFSAERLKGVDSTLKIQPAELGDSAVYLCASSPRGVYNEQFFGPGTRLTVL.

The chain couples TRBV5-6 to TRBJ1-2; D gene ambiguous. Germline V gene lookup returns CDR1 SGHDT and CDR2 YYEEEE. This CDR3 spans 15 amino acids. V was shortened by 0 bases and J by 0 bases, with 9 bases between the two germline ends. CDR3 amino acids: CASSLVRGANYGYTF. DNA for the CDR3: TGTGCCAGCAGCTTGGTCCGGGGAGCTAACTATGGCTACACCTTC.

This clone was seen a single time. V is TRBV29-1 and J is TRBJ1-1; TRBD1 matches at 8 bases. The CDR3 is 16 amino acids. Per the germline V gene, CDR1 is SQVTM and CDR2 is ANQGSEA. After removal of 2 bases from V and 0 bases from J, the junction contained 8 bases not matched to a gene. CDR3 protein: CSVEWKLTGVNTEAFF. For the CDR3, the DNA is TGCAGCGTTGAATGGAAGTTGACAGGGGTGAACACTGAAGCTTTCTTT.

The chain carries TRBV21-1 and TRBJ2-5; TRBD1, the D gene given by the table, was not confirmed from the DNA. TRBV21-1 is annotated as a pseudogene. This CDR3 region has 12 residues. DNA for the CDR3: TGTGCCAGCAGCGTCGATGGCGAGACCCAGTACTTC. It codes for CASSVDGETQYF.

The chain combines TRBV25-1 with TRBJ1-1; TRBD1 matches at 8 bases. Germline V gene sequence: CDR1 MGHDK, CDR2 SYGVNS. The CDR3 is 13 amino acids. V shed 7 bases and J 1 base; nucleotides not matched to a gene: 2. The chain's CDR3 is CASIGTGNTEAFF. DNA of the CDR3: TGTGCCAGCATCGGGACAGGGAACACTGAAGCTTTCTTT.

V and J are TRBV10-1 and TRBJ2-1, with D possibly being TRBD1 (5 bases). CDR1 WNHNN and CDR2 SYGVQD come from the germline V gene (reference sequence). The CDR3 has 14 residues. Trimming stripped 2 bases from V and 1 base from J, with 6 bases between. The chain's CDR3 is CASSERGSYNEQFF. The CDR3 coding sequence is TGCGCCAGCAGTGAGAGGGGTTCCTACAATGAGCAGTTCTTC.

This clone was seen a handful of times. V usage is TRBV9 and J usage is TRBJ1-1; tentatively, D is TRBD1 (5 bases). This CDR3 contains 14 residues. The germline V and J ends were trimmed by 0 bases and 8 bases, with 14 bases remaining between them. Germline V gives CDR1 SGDLS, CDR2 YYNGEE. In nucleotides, the CDR3 is TGTGCCAGCAGCGTAGCAGGGCACGATTCAGAAGCTTTCTTT. Translated: CASSVAGHDSEAFF. The full variable domain, its missing parts supplied by reference TRBV9 and TRBJ1-1, is DSGVTQTPKHLITATGQRVTLRCSPRSGDLSVYWYQQSLDQGLQFLIQYYNGEERAKGNILERFSAQQFPDLHSELNLSSLELGDSALYFCASSVAGHDSEAFFGQGTRLTVV.

V and J are TRBV5-1 and TRBJ2-7; 8 bases are a match to TRBD1. The V and J ends lost 4 bases and 6 bases, in that order; junction bases with no gene match: 9. The length of the CDR3 is 14 residues. Germline CDR1 reads SGHRS; CDR2 reads YFSETQ. CDR3 sequence (DNA): TGCGCCAGCAGCCGTGACAGGGGATCCGCCGAGCAGTACTTC. Encoded protein: CASSRDRGSAEQYF.

J is TRBJ2-5 and V is TRBV6-1; a possible D gene is TRBD1 (5 bases). This CDR3 region has 15 residues. Trimming removed 1 base from V and 1 base from J, with 10 bases in between. Germline V CDR1 and CDR2: MNHNS, SASEGT. This chain's CDR3 is CASSEVMTVQETQYF. Here the CDR3 DNA reads TGTGCCAGCAGTGAAGTTATGACAGTCCAAGAGACCCAGTACTTC.

This chain links TRBV5-6 with TRBJ1-6, with D possibly matching TRBD1 (5 bases). The CDR3 length is 19 residues. Germline values: CDR1 SGHDT, CDR2 YYEEEE. V was cut by 4 bases and J by 0 bases, with 20 bases left in between. CDR3 DNA sequence: TGTGCCAGCAGCCATAATCGTGGGGGACTTAGCTCCTATAATTCACCCCTCCACTTT. Amino acids: CASSHNRGGLSSYNSPLHF.

The V gene is TRBV10-3, the J gene TRBJ2-5; 10 nucleotides align to TRBD2. The CDR3 contains 16 residues. CDR1 ENHRY and CDR2 SYGVKD come from the germline V gene. The junction had 4 bases not matched to a gene; V was cut back by 0 bases and J by 3 bases. The CDR3 reads CAISESQRGGKETQYF. The CDR3 nucleotides read TGTGCCATCAGTGAGTCTCAGCGGGGGGGAAAAGAGACCCAGTACTTC.